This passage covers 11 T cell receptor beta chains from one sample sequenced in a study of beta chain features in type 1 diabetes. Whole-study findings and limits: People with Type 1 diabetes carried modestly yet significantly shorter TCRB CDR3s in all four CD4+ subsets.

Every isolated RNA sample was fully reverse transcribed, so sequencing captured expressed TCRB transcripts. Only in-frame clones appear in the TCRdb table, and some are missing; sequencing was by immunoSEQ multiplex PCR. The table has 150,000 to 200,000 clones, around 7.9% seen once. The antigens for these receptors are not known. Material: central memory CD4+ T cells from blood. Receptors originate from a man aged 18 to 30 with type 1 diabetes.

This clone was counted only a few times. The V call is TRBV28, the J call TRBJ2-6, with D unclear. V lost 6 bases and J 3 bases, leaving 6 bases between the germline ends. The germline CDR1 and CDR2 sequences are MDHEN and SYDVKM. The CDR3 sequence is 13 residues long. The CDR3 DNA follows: TGTGCCAGCAGCTTCTATGGGGCCAACGTCCTGACTTTC. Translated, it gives CASSFYGANVLTF.

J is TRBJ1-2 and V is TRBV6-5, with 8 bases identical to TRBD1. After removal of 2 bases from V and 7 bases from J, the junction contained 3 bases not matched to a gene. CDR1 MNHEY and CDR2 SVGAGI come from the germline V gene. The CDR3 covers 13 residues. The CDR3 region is CASSYPGGFGYTF. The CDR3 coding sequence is TGTGCCAGCAGTTACCCAGGGGGCTTTGGCTACACCTTC.

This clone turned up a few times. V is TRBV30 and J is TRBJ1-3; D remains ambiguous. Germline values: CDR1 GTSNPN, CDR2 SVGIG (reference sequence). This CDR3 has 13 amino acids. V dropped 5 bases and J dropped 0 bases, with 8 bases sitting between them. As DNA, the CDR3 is TGTGCCTGGGGGCAATCCTCTGGAAACACCATATATTTT. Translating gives CAWGQSSGNTIYF.

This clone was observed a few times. CDR3 DNA sequence: TGTGCCAGCAGTTTAGCCTCTAGCAGCTACGAGCAGTACTTC. As protein: CASSLASSSYEQYF. This chain joins TRBV28 and TRBJ2-7, with a tentative D call TRBD2 (5 bases). In germline, CDR1 is MDHEN, CDR2 SYDVKM. Trimming cost V 2 bases and J 3 bases, with 11 bases left between them. CDR3 length equals 14 residues.

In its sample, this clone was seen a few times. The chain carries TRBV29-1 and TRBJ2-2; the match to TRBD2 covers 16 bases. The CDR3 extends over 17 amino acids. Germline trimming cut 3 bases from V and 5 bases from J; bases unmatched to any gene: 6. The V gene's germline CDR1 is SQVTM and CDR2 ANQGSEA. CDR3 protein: CSVEGLAGGLRTGELFF. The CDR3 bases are TGCAGCGTTGAGGGACTAGCGGGGGGGCTACGTACCGGGGAGCTGTTTTTT.

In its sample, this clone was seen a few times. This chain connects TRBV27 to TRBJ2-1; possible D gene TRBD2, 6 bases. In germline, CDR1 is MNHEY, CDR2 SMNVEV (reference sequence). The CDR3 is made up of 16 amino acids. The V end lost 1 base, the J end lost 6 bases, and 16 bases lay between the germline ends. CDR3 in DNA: TGTGCCAGCAGTTTATTAGCGGTCATGTCCCGCAATGAGCAGTTCTTC. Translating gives CASSLLAVMSRNEQFF.

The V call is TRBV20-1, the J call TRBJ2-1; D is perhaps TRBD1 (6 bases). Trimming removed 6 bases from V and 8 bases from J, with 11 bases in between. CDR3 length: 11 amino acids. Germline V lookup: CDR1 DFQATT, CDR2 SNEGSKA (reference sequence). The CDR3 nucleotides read TGCAGTGCCCGAGGGGGTCATGAGCAGTTCTTC. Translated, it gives CSARGGHEQFF.

CDR3 DNA sequence: TGTGCCACTCGAGGGGACAGGCTCGCCGGGGAGCTGTTTTTT. Its protein is CATRGDRLAGELFF. This chain uses TRBV27 with TRBJ2-2; 8 bases fit TRBD1. This CDR3 is built from 14 residues. J was trimmed by 6 bases and V by 10 bases; bases with no gene match: 10. Germline loops: CDR1 MNHEY, CDR2 SMNVEV (reference sequence).

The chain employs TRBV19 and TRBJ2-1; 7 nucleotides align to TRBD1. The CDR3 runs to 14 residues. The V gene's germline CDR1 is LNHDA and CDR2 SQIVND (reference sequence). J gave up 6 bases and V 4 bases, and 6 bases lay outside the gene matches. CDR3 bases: TGTGCCAGTAGTACCCGACAGGGCGGCAATGAGCAGTTCTTC. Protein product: CASSTRQGGNEQFF.

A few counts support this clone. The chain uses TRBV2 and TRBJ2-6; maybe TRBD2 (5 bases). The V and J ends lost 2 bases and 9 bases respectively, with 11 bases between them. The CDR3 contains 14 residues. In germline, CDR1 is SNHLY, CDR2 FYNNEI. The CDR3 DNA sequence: TGTGCCAGCAGTGAATCCGGGGTTATCAACGTCCTGACTTTC. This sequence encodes CASSESGVINVLTF.

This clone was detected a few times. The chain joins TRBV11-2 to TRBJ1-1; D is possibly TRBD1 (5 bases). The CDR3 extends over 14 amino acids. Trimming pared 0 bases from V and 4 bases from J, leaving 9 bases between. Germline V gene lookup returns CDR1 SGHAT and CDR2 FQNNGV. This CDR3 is CASSLDTQGTEAFF. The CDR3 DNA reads TGTGCCAGCAGCTTAGATACCCAGGGCACTGAAGCTTTCTTT.